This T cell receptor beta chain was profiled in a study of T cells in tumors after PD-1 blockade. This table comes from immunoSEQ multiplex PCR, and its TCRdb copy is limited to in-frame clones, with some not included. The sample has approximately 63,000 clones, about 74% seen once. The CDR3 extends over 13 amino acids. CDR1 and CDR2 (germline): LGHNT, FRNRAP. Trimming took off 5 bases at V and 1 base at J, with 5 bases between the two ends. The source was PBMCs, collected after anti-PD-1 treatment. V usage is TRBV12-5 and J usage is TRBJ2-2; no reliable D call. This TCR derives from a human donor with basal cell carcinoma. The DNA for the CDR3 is TGTGCTAGTGGTGCCCTGAACACCGGGGAGCTGTTTTTT. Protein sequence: CASGALNTGELFF.